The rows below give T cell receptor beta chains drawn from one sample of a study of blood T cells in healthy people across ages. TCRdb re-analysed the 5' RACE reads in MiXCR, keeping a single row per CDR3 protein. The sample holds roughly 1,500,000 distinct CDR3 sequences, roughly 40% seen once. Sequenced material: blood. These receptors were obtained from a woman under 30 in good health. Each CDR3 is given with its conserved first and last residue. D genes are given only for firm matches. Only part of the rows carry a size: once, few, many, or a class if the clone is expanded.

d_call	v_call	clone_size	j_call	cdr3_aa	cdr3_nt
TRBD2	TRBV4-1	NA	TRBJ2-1	CASSPGGARSSYNEQFF	TGCGCCAGCAGCCCCGGGGGGGCTAGAAGCTCCTACAATGAGCAGTTCTTC
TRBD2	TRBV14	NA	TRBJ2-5	CASSPLAGGTPQTQYF	TGTGCCAGCAGCCCCTTAGCGGGAGGAACCCCTCAGACCCAGTACTTC
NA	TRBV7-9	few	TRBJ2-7	CASSGGRSYEQYF	TGTGCCAGCAGCGGGGGAAGGTCCTACGAGCAGTACTTC
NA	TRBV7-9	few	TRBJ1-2	CASTRDGTYGYTF	TGTGCCAGCACAAGGGACGGTACCTATGGCTACACCTTC
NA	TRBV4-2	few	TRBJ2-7	CASSQAVDSLSYEQYF	TGTGCCAGCAGCCAAGCGGTAGACAGTCTCTCCTACGAGCAGTACTTC
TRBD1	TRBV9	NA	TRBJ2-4	CASSETTGDEQYF	TGTGCCAGCAGCGAGACAACAGGGGATGAGCAGTACTTC
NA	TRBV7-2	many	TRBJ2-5	CASSLTREETQYF	TGTGCCAGCAGCTTAACCAGAGAAGAGACCCAGTACTTC
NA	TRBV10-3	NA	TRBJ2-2	CAISDSNTGELFF	TGTGCCATCAGTGATTCTAACACCGGGGAGCTGTTTTTT
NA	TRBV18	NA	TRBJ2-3	CASSPLAPGLGTDTQYF	TGTGCCAGCTCACCCCTTGCTCCGGGGCTGGGAACAGATACGCAGTATTTT
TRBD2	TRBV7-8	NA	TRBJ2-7	CASSLGPAGGPYEQYF	TGTGCCAGCAGCTTAGGTCCAGCGGGAGGGCCCTACGAGCAGTACTTC
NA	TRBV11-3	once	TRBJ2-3	CASSLGILGLSTDTQYF	TGTGCCAGCAGCTTAGGTATATTGGGACTGAGCACAGATACGCAGTATTTT
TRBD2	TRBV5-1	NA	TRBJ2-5	CASSLEGAGAREQYF	TGCGCCAGCAGCTTGGAAGGAGCGGGAGCTCGTGAGCAGTACTTC
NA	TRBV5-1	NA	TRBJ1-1	CASSLAADTNTEAFF	TGCGCCAGCAGCTTGGCCGCAGACACGAACACTGAAGCTTTCTTT
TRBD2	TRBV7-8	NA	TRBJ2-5	CASSAPGLVSEQYF	TGTGCCAGCAGCGCGCCGGGACTAGTGAGTGAGCAGTACTTC
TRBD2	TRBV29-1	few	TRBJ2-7	CSVYTGGYEQYF	TGCAGCGTTTACACGGGAGGCTACGAGCAGTACTTC
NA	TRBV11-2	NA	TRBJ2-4	CASSLARLLAKNIQYF	TGTGCCAGCAGCTTAGCAAGGCTACTAGCCAAAAACATTCAGTACTTC
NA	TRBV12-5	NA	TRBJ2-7	CASGRGGLGEDEQYF	TGTGCTAGTGGCCGTGGGGGGCTTGGGGAAGACGAGCAGTACTTC
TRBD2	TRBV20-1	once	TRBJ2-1	CSAREKTWTSGRVDEQFF	TGCAGTGCTAGAGAAAAAACCTGGACTAGCGGGAGAGTCGATGAGCAGTTCTTC
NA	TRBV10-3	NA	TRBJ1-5	CAISEHGDQPQHF	TGTGCCATCAGTGAGCATGGGGATCAGCCCCAGCATTTT
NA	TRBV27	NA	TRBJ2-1	CASSTFAEQFF	TGTGCCAGCAGCACATTCGCTGAGCAGTTCTTC
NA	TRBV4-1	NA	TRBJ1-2	CATSEGGGGYTF	TGCGCCACCTCAGAAGGGGGAGGAGGCTACACCTTC
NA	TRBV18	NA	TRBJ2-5	CASSPDSYQETQYF	TGTGCCAGCTCACCCGACAGCTACCAAGAGACCCAGTACTTC
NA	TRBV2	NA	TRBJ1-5	CASREPTGPKNQPQHF	TGTGCCAGCAGGGAACCCACTGGGCCTAAGAATCAGCCCCAGCATTTT
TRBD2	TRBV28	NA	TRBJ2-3	CASSGLAGADRKQYF	TGTGCCAGCTCGGGGCTAGCGGGCGCCGATAGGAAGCAGTATTTT
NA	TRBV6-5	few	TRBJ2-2	CASSYRQGGTGELFF	TGTGCCAGCAGTTACAGACAGGGAGGGACCGGGGAGCTGTTTTTT